Sample share makes the clone carrying this T cell receptor beta chain medium-sized (0.01 to 0.1%). The target antigen is unknown. The time point is: blood 2 weeks post-SBRT. Treatment defined: 15 Gy SBRT to primary tumor, nephrectomy 4 weeks later. The patient's renal cell carcinoma had clear cell pathology. Germline V gene lookup returns CDR1 ENHRY and CDR2 SYGVKD. The V and J ends lost 1 base and 0 bases respectively, with 1 base between them. This CDR3 comprises 13 residues. The data were taken from a study of radiation and T cells in renal cell carcinoma. Study summary: Nephrectomy followed 15 Gy stereotactic body radiation by 4 weeks. Points from the study as a whole: Top tumor clonotypes rose in blood 2 weeks post-radiation, then contracted.

Libraries were prepared by immunoSEQ multiplex PCR; TCRdb keeps only in-frame clonotypes and omits some of them. This table has roughly 80,000 clones, about 86% appearing once. The TCR comes from a woman aged 45-65 years with renal cell carcinoma. The V gene is TRBV10-3, the J gene TRBJ1-5, with D uncertain. The sample in question was blood, obtained from a patient whose treatment included radiotherapy and nephrectomy. CDR3 nucleotide sequence: TGTGCCATCAGTGAGTTTAGCAATCAGCCCCAGCATTTT. It codes for CAISEFSNQPQHF.